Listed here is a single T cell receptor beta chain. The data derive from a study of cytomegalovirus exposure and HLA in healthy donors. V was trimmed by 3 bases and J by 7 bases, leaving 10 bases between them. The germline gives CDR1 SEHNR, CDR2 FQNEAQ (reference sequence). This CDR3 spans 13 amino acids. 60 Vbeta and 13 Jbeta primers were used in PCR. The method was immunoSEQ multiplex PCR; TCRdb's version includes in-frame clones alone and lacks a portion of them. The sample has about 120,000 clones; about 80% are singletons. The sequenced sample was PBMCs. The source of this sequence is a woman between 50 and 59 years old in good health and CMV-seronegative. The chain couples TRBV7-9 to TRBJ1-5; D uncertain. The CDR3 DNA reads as TGTGCCAGCAGCTTTGAGGTCGGCCAGCCCCAGCATTTT. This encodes CASSFEVGQPQHF.